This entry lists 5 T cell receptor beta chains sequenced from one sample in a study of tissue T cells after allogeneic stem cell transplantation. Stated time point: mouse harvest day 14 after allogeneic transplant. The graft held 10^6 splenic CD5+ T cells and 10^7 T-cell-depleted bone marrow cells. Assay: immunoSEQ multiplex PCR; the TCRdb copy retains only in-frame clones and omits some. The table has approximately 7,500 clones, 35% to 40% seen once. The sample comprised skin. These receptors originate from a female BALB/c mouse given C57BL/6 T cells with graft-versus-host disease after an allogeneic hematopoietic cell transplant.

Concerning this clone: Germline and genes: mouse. The sequenced CDR3 bases are TGTGCCAGCACTCACAGGGGGAGGGCTGAGCAGTTC. This codes for CASTHRGRAEQF. The complete CDR3 sequence is CASTHRGRAEQFF. The chain has TRBV26 and TRBJ2-1; 8 bases fit TRBD1. The missing CDR3 end, 1 residue past where the read stops, is filled in from the germline J gene. From germline, CDR1 is KGHPV and CDR2 FQNQEV (reference sequence). The CDR3 totals 13 residues. The junction had 6 bases not matched to a gene; V was cut back by 7 bases and J by 7 bases.

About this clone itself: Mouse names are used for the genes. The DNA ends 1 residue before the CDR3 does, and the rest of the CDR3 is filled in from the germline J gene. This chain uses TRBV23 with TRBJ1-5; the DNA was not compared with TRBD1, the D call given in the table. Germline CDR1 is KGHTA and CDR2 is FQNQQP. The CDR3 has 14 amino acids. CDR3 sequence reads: CSSRGTNNNQAPLF. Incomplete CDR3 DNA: TGCTCCAGCAGGGGGACAAATAACAACCAGGCTCCGCTT.

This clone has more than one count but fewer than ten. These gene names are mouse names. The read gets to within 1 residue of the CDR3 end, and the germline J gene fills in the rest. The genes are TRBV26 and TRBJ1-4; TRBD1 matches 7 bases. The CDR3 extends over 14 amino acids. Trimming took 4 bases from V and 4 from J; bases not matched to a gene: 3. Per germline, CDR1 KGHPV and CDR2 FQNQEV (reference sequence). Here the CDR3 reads CASSRGGGNERLFF. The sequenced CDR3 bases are TGTGCCAGCAGTCGAGGGGGCGGCAACGAAAGATTATTT.

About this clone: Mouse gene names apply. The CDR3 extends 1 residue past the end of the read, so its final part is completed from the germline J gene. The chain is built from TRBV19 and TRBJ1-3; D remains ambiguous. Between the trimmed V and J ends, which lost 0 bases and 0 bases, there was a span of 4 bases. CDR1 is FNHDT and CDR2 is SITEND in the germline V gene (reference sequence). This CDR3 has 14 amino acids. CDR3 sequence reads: CASSIVDSGNTLYF. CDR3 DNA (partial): TGTGCCAGCAGTATAGTGGATTCTGGAAATACGCTCTAT.

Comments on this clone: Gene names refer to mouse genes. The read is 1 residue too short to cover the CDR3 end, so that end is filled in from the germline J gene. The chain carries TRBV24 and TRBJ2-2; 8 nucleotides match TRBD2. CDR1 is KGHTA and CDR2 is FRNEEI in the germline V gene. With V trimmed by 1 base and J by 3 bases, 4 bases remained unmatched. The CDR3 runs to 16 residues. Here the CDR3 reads CASSLSLGGYTGQLYF. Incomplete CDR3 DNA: TGTGCCAGCAGTCTGTCGCTGGGGGGTTACACCGGGCAGCTCTAC.